This T cell receptor (beta chain) was retrieved from a study of cytomegalovirus exposure and HLA in healthy donors. Looking at the study overall: Earlier findings included some 100 million unique TCR beta sequences obtained from about 180 million T cells. Broader study findings: Available immune exposure information covered CMV serostatus only. On later analysis, the bulk of CMV-associated TCR beta chains appeared to be HLA-restricted. In a later analysis, several top co-occurrence clusters appeared linked to parvovirus B19, influenza, CMV and Epstein-Barr virus.

This clone was observed a handful of times. Its antigen is unknown. Per the germline V gene, CDR1 is SGHNT and CDR2 is YYREEE (reference sequence). This CDR3 is built from 12 residues. Trimming left V 7 bases short and J 6 bases short, with 13 bases between. Primers: 60 Vbeta forward and 13 Jbeta reverse. This table comes from immunoSEQ multiplex PCR, and its TCRdb copy is limited to in-frame clones, with some not included. This sample has some 170,000 clones, with roughly 81% found just once. Sequencing input: PBMCs. V is TRBV5-4 and J is TRBJ1-2, with D possibly being TRBD1 (6 bases). The sequence derives from a woman aged 18-29 years in good health and CMV-seropositive. The CDR3 sequence: CASEEQGDGYTF. In nucleotides, the CDR3 is TGTGCCAGCGAGGAACAGGGAGATGGCTACACCTTC.